A selection of T cell receptor beta chains follows, all from one sample in a study of response to subunit inactivated influenza vaccine. TCRdb fed the RT-PCR reads into MiXCR, producing one record per CDR3 protein. The table includes more than 450,000 distinct CDR3 sequences, about 10% detected once. The same specimen was also included in a second study, on T cells expressing NK-cell markers.

Here the sequenced sample was PBMCs from blood, taken on the day of vaccination. The receptors come from a man aged 45-65 years who received an inactivated influenza vaccine. CDR3s include the opening cysteine and the closing phenylalanine or tryptophan. The order of the fields is D gene, clone size, V gene, J gene, CDR3 protein, CDR3 DNA. The D gene is left open where the match is weak. Clone sizes are given selectively: once, few, many, or a class where the clone is expanded.

NA,NA,TRBV6-2/TRBV6-3,TRBJ2-7,CASSYAGPSTTQYF,TGTGCCAGCAGTTACGCGGGACCATCTACGACGCAGTACTTC
NA,few,TRBV7-9,TRBJ2-5,CASSFVAEETQYF,TGTGCCAGCAGCTTCGTAGCGGAGGAGACCCAGTACTTC
NA,few,TRBV11-2,TRBJ2-3,CASSLMAASTDTQYF,TGTGCCAGCAGCTTAATGGCGGCTAGCACAGATACGCAGTATTTT
TRBD1,many,TRBV5-1,TRBJ1-1,CASSPGQGANTEAFF,TGCGCCAGCAGCCCAGGACAGGGGGCAAACACTGAAGCTTTCTTT
NA,NA,TRBV2,TRBJ2-6,CASRSGDSGANVLTF,TGTGCCAGCAGATCAGGGGACTCTGGGGCCAACGTCCTGACTTTC
NA,few,TRBV30,TRBJ1-2,CAWSVQGVGYTF,TGTGCCTGGAGTGTACAAGGGGTTGGCTACACCTTC
NA,few,TRBV6-1,TRBJ2-3,CASSRDSQLDTQYF,TGTGCCAGCAGCCGCGACAGCCAACTAGATACGCAGTATTTT
TRBD2,many,TRBV20-1,TRBJ2-1,CSASKGTSIYNNEQFF,TGCAGTGCCAGTAAAGGGACTAGCATCTACAACAATGAGCAGTTCTTC
NA,few,TRBV5-1,TRBJ2-1,CASSLESAVSYNEQFF,TGCGCCAGCAGCTTGGAGTCGGCAGTATCCTACAATGAGCAGTTCTTC
TRBD1,NA,TRBV12-3/TRBV12-4,TRBJ2-3,CASSPYRGRSTDTQYF,TGTGCCAGCAGTCCCTACAGGGGCCGGAGCACAGATACGCAGTATTTT
NA,NA,TRBV7-9,TRBJ2-1,CASSPGTGTVQFF,TGTGCCAGCAGCCCAGGGACTGGGACAGTCCAGTTCTTC
TRBD1,few,TRBV12-3/TRBV12-4,TRBJ2-5,CASSGHAGTEETQYF,TGTGCCAGCAGTGGACACGCCGGGACAGAAGAGACCCAGTACTTC
NA,NA,TRBV20-1,TRBJ2-5,CSAGGSGTETQYF,TGCAGTGCAGGGGGATCCGGGACGGAGACCCAGTACTTC
NA,NA,TRBV20-1,TRBJ2-3,CSASDRTYTDTQYF,TGCAGTGCTAGTGACCGGACATACACAGATACGCAGTATTTT
NA,NA,TRBV7-2,TRBJ2-5,CASSLKPGQQETQYF,TGTGCCAGCAGCTTAAAACCGGGACAACAAGAGACCCAGTACTTC
NA,NA,TRBV15,TRBJ2-5,CATSRDGGQEIQYF,TGTGCCACCAGCAGAGATGGAGGGCAAGAGATCCAGTACTTC
TRBD2,many,TRBV10-3,TRBJ2-1,CAISGPTSGRNMEVGEQFF,TGTGCCATCAGTGGGCCCACTAGCGGGAGAAATATGGAGGTGGGTGAGCAGTTCTTC
NA,NA,TRBV7-9,TRBJ2-5,CASNLVQAQETQYF,TGTGCCAGCAACTTAGTTCAGGCCCAAGAGACCCAGTACTTC
NA,few,TRBV7-7,TRBJ2-5,CASSLNEAEETQYF,TGTGCTAGCAGCTTAAATGAGGCCGAAGAGACCCAGTACTTC
NA,NA,TRBV12-3/TRBV12-4,TRBJ1-1,CASSQLLPGLTEAFF,TGTGCCAGCAGTCAACTTCTGCCCGGGTTGACTGAAGCTTTCTTT
TRBD2,few,TRBV7-9,TRBJ2-1,CASSSNSGANYNEQFF,TGTGCCAGCAGCTCCAATAGCGGGGCCAATTACAATGAGCAGTTCTTC
TRBD1,NA,TRBV27,TRBJ2-7,CASGRDRVGEQYF,TGTGCCAGCGGCAGGGACAGAGTGGGCGAGCAGTACTTC
TRBD1,NA,TRBV5-6,TRBJ1-6,CASSPGQGAFSPLHF,TGTGCCAGCAGCCCCGGACAGGGGGCATTTTCACCCCTCCACTTT
TRBD2,NA,TRBV20-1,TRBJ2-3,CSALTSGRFADTQYF,TGCAGTGCTCTTACTAGCGGGAGGTTTGCAGATACGCAGTATTTT
NA,NA,TRBV6-2/TRBV6-3,TRBJ2-2,CASSTRIGAGELFF,TGTGCCAGCAGTACAAGGATCGGCGCCGGGGAGCTGTTTTTT
TRBD1,few,TRBV6-1,TRBJ2-1,CASSTGASSYNEQFF,TGTGCCAGCAGTACAGGGGCAAGCTCCTACAATGAGCAGTTCTTC
NA,few,TRBV12-5,TRBJ2-1,CASGLVFSEQFF,TGTGCTAGTGGTTTGGTATTCAGTGAGCAGTTCTTC
NA,few,TRBV10-3,TRBJ1-3,CAITSGFGNTIYF,TGTGCCATCACATCAGGGTTTGGAAACACCATATATTTT
NA,many,TRBV3-1,TRBJ2-7,CASSQASYEQYF,TGTGCCAGCAGCCAAGCCAGTTACGAGCAGTACTTC
NA,few,TRBV11-1,TRBJ1-2,CASSLASSYGYTF,TGTGCCAGCAGCTTAGCCTCTAGCTATGGCTACACCTTC
TRBD1,NA,TRBV20-1,TRBJ1-6,CSARTGQSYNSPLHF,TGCAGTGCTAGGACAGGGCAATCTTATAATTCACCCCTCCACTTT
TRBD1,few,TRBV3-1,TRBJ2-7,CASSLYTGAVRYEQYF,TGTGCCAGCAGCCTTTACACAGGGGCCGTACGTTACGAGCAGTACTTC
NA,few,TRBV30,TRBJ2-7,CAWSWSSSYEQYF,TGTGCCTGGAGTTGGTCCTCCTCCTACGAGCAGTACTTC
NA,many,TRBV10-3,TRBJ2-7,CAISVLGQGDEQYF,NA
NA,few,TRBV6-2/TRBV6-3,TRBJ1-6,CASSPTGSPLHF,TGTGCCAGCAGTCCGACTGGTTCACCCCTCCACTTT
TRBD1,NA,TRBV20-1,TRBJ1-1,CSAGTGPTEAFF,TGCAGCGCCGGGACAGGACCAACTGAAGCTTTCTTT
NA,few,TRBV24-1,TRBJ2-2,CATGLGTNTGELFF,TGTGCCACCGGCCTTGGGACGAACACCGGGGAGCTGTTTTTT
NA,many,TRBV5-1,TRBJ1-2,CASSLAANYGYTF,TGTGCCAGCAGTTTGGCGGCTAACTATGGCTACACCTTC
TRBD1,NA,TRBV24-1,TRBJ1-6,CATQTLRDRAYNSPLHF,TGTGCCACCCAGACACTCCGAGACAGGGCCTATAATTCACCCCTCCACTTT
NA,NA,TRBV4-3,TRBJ2-7,CASSQSGTGHYEQYF,TGCGCCAGCAGCCAGAGCGGGACAGGCCACTACGAGCAGTACTTC
NA,few,TRBV3-1,TRBJ1-2,CASSQRTGGYTF,TGTGCCAGCAGCCAGCGCACAGGCGGCTACACCTTC
NA,NA,TRBV7-9,TRBJ2-2,CASSFIRGTGELFF,TGTGCCAGCAGCTTCATTCGGGGCACCGGGGAGCTGTTTTTT
TRBD1,many,TRBV27,TRBJ2-7,CASSPPGTGAYEQYF,TGTGCCAGCAGTCCCCCCGGGACAGGGGCGTACGAGCAGTACTTC
NA,NA,TRBV4-3,TRBJ2-2,CASSQDLIGYTGELFF,TGCGCCAGCAGCCAAGATCTTATAGGGTACACCGGGGAGCTGTTTTTT
NA,NA,TRBV14,TRBJ1-5,CASSQGHSGPQHF,TGTGCCAGCAGCCAGGGACACTCGGGGCCCCAGCATTTT
NA,few,TRBV29-1,TRBJ1-2,CSVPLGNNYGYTF,TGCAGCGTACCCCTCGGAAATAACTATGGCTACACCTTC
NA,few,TRBV7-6,TRBJ2-3,CASQGADTDTQYF,TGTGCCAGCCAGGGAGCGGACACAGATACGCAGTATTTT
NA,NA,TRBV6-5,TRBJ2-7,CASSSPRAGQYF,TGTGCCAGCAGTTCCCCCAGGGCGGGGCAGTACTTC
NA,many,TRBV7-9,TRBJ2-1,CASSSQTAVDGEQFF,TGTGCCAGCAGCTCCCAGACGGCCGTGGACGGTGAGCAGTTCTTC
NA,NA,TRBV15,TRBJ2-5,CATSRDPHPQETQYF,TGTGCCACCAGCAGAGACCCTCACCCACAAGAGACCCAGTACTTC
NA,many,TRBV6-2/TRBV6-3,TRBJ2-1,CASSYLLPGNEQFF,TGTGCCAGCAGTTATCTTCTCCCGGGCAATGAGCAGTTCTTC
NA,NA,TRBV2,TRBJ2-5,CASTGHPQETQYF,TGTGCCAGCACGGGACACCCCCAAGAGACCCAGTACTTC